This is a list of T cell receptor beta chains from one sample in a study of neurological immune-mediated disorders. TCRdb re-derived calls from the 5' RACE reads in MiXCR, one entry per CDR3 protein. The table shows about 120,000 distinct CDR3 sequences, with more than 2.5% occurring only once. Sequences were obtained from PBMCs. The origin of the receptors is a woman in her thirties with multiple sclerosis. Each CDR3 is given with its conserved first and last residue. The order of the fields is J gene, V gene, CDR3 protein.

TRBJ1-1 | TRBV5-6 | CASSHQVTTNTEAFF
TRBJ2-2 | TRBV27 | CASSLSQGGAGELFF
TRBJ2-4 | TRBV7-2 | CASSTVITGVGNIQYF
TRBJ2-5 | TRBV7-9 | CASSLLPSGEETQYF
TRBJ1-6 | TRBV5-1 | CASMKGPGFNSPLHF
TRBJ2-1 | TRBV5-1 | CASSLGADYNEQFF
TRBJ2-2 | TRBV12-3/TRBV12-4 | CASSWAAVTGELFF
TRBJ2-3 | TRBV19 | CASSFLAGLTDTQYF
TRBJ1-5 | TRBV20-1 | CSARVSGGRDKTQNF
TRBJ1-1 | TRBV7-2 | CASSPMTGFKNTEAFF
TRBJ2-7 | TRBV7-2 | CASGRLAVSYEQYF
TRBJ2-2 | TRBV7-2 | CASSLGNTGRGELFF
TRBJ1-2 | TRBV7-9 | CASRPTGFQLGYTF
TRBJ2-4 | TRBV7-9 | CASSSLEAVQGMYPIQYF
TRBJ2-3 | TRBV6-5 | CASRARAGGTDTQYF
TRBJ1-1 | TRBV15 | CATSIPAMNTEAFF
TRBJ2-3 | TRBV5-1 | CASSRSGDRTDTQYF
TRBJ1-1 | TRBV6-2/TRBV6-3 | CASTTLRPGTGVNTEAFF
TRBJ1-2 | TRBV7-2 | CASGWAGRNYGYTF
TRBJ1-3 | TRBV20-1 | CSASLWGIGSGNTIYF
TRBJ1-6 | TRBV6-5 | CASSYLRGPGNSPLHF
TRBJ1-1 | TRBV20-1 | CSARIGTGGTEAFF